The T cell receptor (beta chain) described here comes from a study of monozygotic twins with inflammatory bowel disease. Regarding the study as a whole: Support for any single strong IBD-associated signal or clonotype was not found. Immunosuppressive treatment differences may have increased patient repertoire variability.

CDR1 and CDR2 from the germline V gene are MNHEY and SMNVEV (reference sequence). There are 13 residues in the CDR3. For each CDR3 protein, TCRdb gives one entry from its re-call of the 5' RACE reads, without DNA. The listing contains roughly 200,000 distinct CDR3 sequences. As for this clonotype: Its target is not known.

The sequenced sample was blood. The source is a human donor with ulcerative colitis or Crohn's disease, or a healthy co-twin of an affected twin (not recorded which). J is TRBJ2-2 and V is TRBV27. The CDR3 sequence is CASSSRDAGELFF.